This T cell receptor beta chain was found in a study of blood T cells in healthy people across ages. A few counts support this clonotype. Its target is unknown. Extracted total RNA amounted to at least 6 micrograms for each sample. Together with a sample-barcoded 5' primer, a J-beta primer mix was included in a second PCR lasting about 6 to 12 cycles. TCRdb called the 5' RACE reads again in MiXCR, with one record for every CDR3 protein. Here the sample spans 750,000 to 950,000 distinct CDR3 sequences, approximately 53% being singletons. Germline V gene sequence: CDR1 DFQATT, CDR2 SNEGSKA (reference sequence). There are 13 residues in the CDR3. Trimming stripped 1 base from V and 8 bases from J, with 13 bases between. Overall study results and limits: As age increased, TCR beta diversity per million T cells fell in a roughly linear fashion.

The sequence came from an elderly man in good health. Source material: blood. The chain carries TRBV20-1 and TRBJ2-3, with D unclear. This chain's CDR3 is CSARARFTGTQYF. The CDR3 DNA reads as TGCAGTGCTAGAGCAAGGTTTACCGGTACGCAGTATTTT.